A selection of T cell receptor beta chains follows, all from one sample in a study of early T cells in non-severe SARS-CoV-2 infection. MiXCR, applied by TCRdb to the 5' RACE reads, yields one record per CDR3 protein. The sample includes about 56,000 distinct CDR3 sequences, about 14% of them seen just once. This sample comprised whole blood, obtained at baseline. These receptors came from an adult who was a healthcare worker with PCR-confirmed SARS-CoV-2 infection or an uninfected control (not recorded which). Each CDR3 is given with its conserved first and last residue. Fields, in order: clone size, V gene, D gene, J gene, CDR3 protein, CDR3 DNA. D genes are given only for firm matches. Some rows mark clone size as missing; the rest say once, few, many or name a class of expanded clone.

clone size: few
V gene: TRBV27
D gene: TRBD2
J gene: TRBJ2-3
CDR3 protein: CASSTSGRDTQYF
CDR3 DNA: TGTGCCAGCAGTACTAGCGGGAGAGATACGCAGTATTTT

clone size: .
V gene: TRBV11-2
D gene: .
J gene: TRBJ2-3
CDR3 protein: CASSFTGRPALDTQYF
CDR3 DNA: TGTGCCAGCAGCTTTACGGGACGCCCGGCGCTGGATACGCAGTATTTT

clone size: many
V gene: TRBV7-8
D gene: .
J gene: TRBJ1-1
CDR3 protein: CASSQNTEAFF
CDR3 DNA: TGTGCCAGCAGCCAGAACACTGAAGCTTTCTTT

clone size: few
V gene: TRBV4-2
D gene: .
J gene: TRBJ2-3
CDR3 protein: CASSQDQADTQYF
CDR3 DNA: TGTGCCAGCAGCCAAGATCAGGCAGATACGCAGTATTTT

clone size: .
V gene: TRBV2
D gene: .
J gene: TRBJ2-2
CDR3 protein: CASSNSNTGELFF
CDR3 DNA: TGTGCCAGCAGCAACTCTAACACCGGGGAGCTGTTTTTT

clone size: .
V gene: TRBV30
D gene: .
J gene: TRBJ2-3
CDR3 protein: CASNQGSTQYF
CDR3 DNA: TGTGCCAGTAACCAGGGGAGTACGCAGTATTTT

clone size: .
V gene: TRBV2
D gene: TRBD1
J gene: TRBJ2-1
CDR3 protein: CASSGDRGRREQFF
CDR3 DNA: TGTGCCAGCAGTGGGGACAGGGGGCGGCGTGAGCAGTTCTTC

clone size: many
V gene: TRBV14
D gene: .
J gene: TRBJ2-1
CDR3 protein: CASSHYLQDEQFF
CDR3 DNA: TGTGCCAGCAGCCATTACCTGCAAGATGAGCAGTTCTTC

clone size: many
V gene: TRBV20-1
D gene: .
J gene: TRBJ2-1
CDR3 protein: CSAREVRARSYNEQFF
CDR3 DNA: TGCAGTGCTAGAGAGGTGCGGGCGAGATCCTACAATGAGCAGTTCTTC

clone size: few
V gene: TRBV9
D gene: .
J gene: TRBJ1-1
CDR3 protein: CASSPVGGNTEAFF
CDR3 DNA: TGTGCCAGCAGCCCAGTGGGAGGGAACACTGAAGCTTTCTTT

clone size: few
V gene: TRBV11-2
D gene: .
J gene: TRBJ2-3
CDR3 protein: CASRSILTDTQYF
CDR3 DNA: TGTGCCAGCAGGTCTATCTTAACAGATACGCAGTATTTT

clone size: .
V gene: TRBV11-2
D gene: .
J gene: TRBJ1-6
CDR3 protein: CASSSREGNSPLHF
CDR3 DNA: TGTGCCAGCAGTTCCAGGGAGGGGAATTCACCCCTCCACTTT

clone size: few
V gene: TRBV12-3/TRBV12-4
D gene: TRBD1
J gene: TRBJ1-2
CDR3 protein: CASSSRGLEYGYTF
CDR3 DNA: TGTGCCAGCAGTAGCAGGGGGCTGGAATATGGCTACACCTTC

clone size: once
V gene: TRBV20-1
D gene: .
J gene: TRBJ1-1
CDR3 protein: CSARRDMNTEAFF
CDR3 DNA: TGCAGTGCTAGAAGGGATATGAACACTGAAGCTTTCTTT

clone size: few
V gene: TRBV11-2
D gene: .
J gene: TRBJ2-2
CDR3 protein: CASSLDRLTGELFF
CDR3 DNA: TGTGCCAGCAGCTTAGATCGTTTAACCGGGGAGCTGTTTTTT

clone size: many
V gene: TRBV5-1
D gene: .
J gene: TRBJ2-5
CDR3 protein: CASRTGTEETQYF
CDR3 DNA: TGCGCCAGCAGGACCGGGACGGAAGAGACCCAGTACTTC

clone size: .
V gene: TRBV13
D gene: TRBD2
J gene: TRBJ2-2
CDR3 protein: CASSRLAGSTGELFF
CDR3 DNA: TGTGCCAGCAGCCGGCTAGCGGGAAGCACCGGGGAGCTGTTTTTT

clone size: .
V gene: TRBV9
D gene: .
J gene: TRBJ2-3
CDR3 protein: CASSVGIPDTQYF
CDR3 DNA: TGTGCCAGCAGCGTAGGAATTCCAGATACGCAGTATTTT

clone size: .
V gene: TRBV9
D gene: TRBD2
J gene: TRBJ2-3
CDR3 protein: CASGRTSASTDTQYF
CDR3 DNA: TGTGCCAGCGGGAGGACTAGCGCTAGCACAGATACGCAGTATTTT

clone size: .
V gene: TRBV3-1
D gene: TRBD2
J gene: TRBJ2-7
CDR3 protein: CASSQERERRAYEQYF
CDR3 DNA: TGTGCCAGCAGCCAAGAGCGGGAGCGCCGGGCTTACGAGCAGTACTTC

clone size: few
V gene: TRBV6-6
D gene: .
J gene: TRBJ1-5
CDR3 protein: CASSSRVEPQHF
CDR3 DNA: TGTGCCAGCAGTTCCAGGGTTGAGCCCCAGCATTTT

clone size: few
V gene: TRBV20-1
D gene: .
J gene: TRBJ2-5
CDR3 protein: CSATPTGRRETQYF
CDR3 DNA: TGCAGTGCTACCCCCACAGGGCGGAGGGAGACCCAGTACTTC

clone size: many
V gene: TRBV11-2
D gene: .
J gene: TRBJ2-2
CDR3 protein: CASRWRADTGELFF
CDR3 DNA: TGTGCCAGCCGATGGAGGGCGGACACCGGGGAGCTGTTTTTT

clone size: few
V gene: TRBV18
D gene: TRBD1
J gene: TRBJ2-7
CDR3 protein: CASSPNLDWTGRYEQYF
CDR3 DNA: TGTGCCAGCTCACCAAATCTCGACTGGACAGGGAGGTACGAGCAGTACTTC

clone size: few
V gene: TRBV3-1
D gene: .
J gene: TRBJ2-7
CDR3 protein: CASSQTSSYEQYF
CDR3 DNA: TGTGCCAGCAGCCAGACTAGCTCCTACGAGCAGTACTTC

clone size: .
V gene: TRBV5-1
D gene: TRBD1
J gene: TRBJ2-1
CDR3 protein: CASSLAKGANLHEQFF
CDR3 DNA: TGCGCCAGCAGCTTGGCCAAGGGGGCCAATTTGCATGAGCAGTTCTTC

clone size: .
V gene: TRBV27
D gene: .
J gene: TRBJ1-6
CDR3 protein: CASQGNYNSPLHF
CDR3 DNA: TGTGCCAGCCAGGGGAACTATAATTCACCCCTCCACTTT